This T cell receptor (beta chain) was recovered during a study of blood T cell repertoires in COVID-19. Generated by immunoSEQ multiplex PCR, the TCRdb table keeps only in-frame clones and is missing some. Among 80,000 to 100,000 clones listed, under 90% were seen once. V lost 4 bases, J lost 0 bases, and 4 bases lay in between. This CDR3 region has 13 residues. Germline V lookup: CDR1 SGHTA, CDR2 FQGNSA. Sequencing used peripheral blood. V and J are TRBV7-2 and TRBJ1-3; unclear D gene. The origin of this receptor is a human donor in a cohort sampled during active COVID-19. The CDR3 DNA is TGTGCCAGCAGCTCCAGCTCTGGAAACACCATATATTTT. Translating it yields CASSSSSGNTIYF. The variable domain in full, completed from reference TRBV7-2 and TRBJ1-3, reads GAGVSQSPSNKVTEKGKDVELRCDPISGHTALYWYRQSLGQGLEFLIYFQGNSAPDKSGLPSDRFSAERTGGSVSTLTIQRTQQEDSAVYLCASSSSSGNTIYFGEGSWLTVV.